This T cell receptor beta chain was profiled in a study of beta chain features in type 1 diabetes. All of the isolated RNA was reverse transcribed, so expressed TCRB transcripts were sequenced. The table came from immunoSEQ multiplex PCR; TCRdb's copy has only in-frame clones and leaves some out. The sample records 310,000 or so clones, roughly 8% being singletons. This receptor was identified in a woman younger than 30 in good health. Sequencing was carried out using central memory CD4+ T cells from blood.

The CDR3 here is CASSLARDTGELFF. CDR3 DNA: TGTGCCAGCAGCTTAGCGCGAGACACCGGGGAGCTGTTTTTT. The rearrangement links TRBV7-9 to TRBJ2-2; no firm D call. Trimming took 0 bases from V and 3 from J, leaving 5 bases between them. This CDR3 region has 14 residues. Germline V lookup: CDR1 SEHNR, CDR2 FQNEAQ (reference sequence). Supplemented by reference TRBV7-9 and TRBJ2-2, the full variable domain reads DTGVSQNPRHKITKRGQNVTFRCDPISEHNRLYWYRQTLGQGPEFLTYFQNEAQLEKSRLLSDRFSAERPKGSFSTLEIQRTEQGDSAMYLCASSLARDTGELFFGEGSRLTVL.